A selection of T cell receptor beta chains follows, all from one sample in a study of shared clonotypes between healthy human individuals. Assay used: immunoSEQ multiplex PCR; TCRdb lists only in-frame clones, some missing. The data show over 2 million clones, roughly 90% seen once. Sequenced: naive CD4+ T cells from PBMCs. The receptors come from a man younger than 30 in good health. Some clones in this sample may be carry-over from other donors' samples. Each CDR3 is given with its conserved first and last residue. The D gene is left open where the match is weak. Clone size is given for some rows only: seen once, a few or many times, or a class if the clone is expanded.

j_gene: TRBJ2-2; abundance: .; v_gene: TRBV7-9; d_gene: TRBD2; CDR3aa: CASSSAQLAGVRTGELFF; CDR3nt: TGTGCCAGCAGCTCCGCCCAACTAGCGGGAGTTAGGACCGGGGAGCTGTTTTTT
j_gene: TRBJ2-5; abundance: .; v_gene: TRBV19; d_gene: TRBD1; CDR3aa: CASSMDRDETQYF; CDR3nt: TGTGCCAGTAGTATGGACAGGGATGAGACCCAGTACTTC
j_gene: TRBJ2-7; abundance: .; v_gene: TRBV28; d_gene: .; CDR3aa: CASLSGRNYEQYF; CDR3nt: TGTGCCTCTCTGTCCGGGCGGAACTACGAGCAGTACTTC
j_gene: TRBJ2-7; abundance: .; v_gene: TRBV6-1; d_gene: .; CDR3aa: CASSERRLTYEQYF; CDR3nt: TGTGCCAGCAGTGAACGGAGATTGACCTACGAGCAGTACTTC
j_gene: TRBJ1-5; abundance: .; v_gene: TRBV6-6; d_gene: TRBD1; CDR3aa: CASSYSPRTGNQPQHF; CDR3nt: TGTGCCAGCAGTTACTCCCCCCGGACAGGGAATCAGCCCCAGCATTTT
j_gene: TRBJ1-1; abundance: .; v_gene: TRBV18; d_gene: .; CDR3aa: CASSPQTGSMNTEAFF; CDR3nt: TGTGCCAGCTCACCACAAACAGGGTCCATGAACACTGAAGCTTTCTTT
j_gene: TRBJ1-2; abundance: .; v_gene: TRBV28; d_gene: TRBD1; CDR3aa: CASSTLRGRGYTF; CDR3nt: TGTGCCAGCAGTACCCTCAGGGGGCGGGGCTACACCTTC
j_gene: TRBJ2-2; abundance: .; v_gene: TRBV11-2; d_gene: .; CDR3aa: CASRVGLNTGELFF; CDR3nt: TGTGCCAGCAGAGTAGGGTTGAACACCGGGGAGCTGTTTTTT
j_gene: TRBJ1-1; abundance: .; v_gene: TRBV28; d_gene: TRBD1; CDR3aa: CASSSQRGPQNTEAFF; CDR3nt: TGTGCCAGCAGTTCGCAAAGGGGGCCCCAGAACACTGAAGCTTTCTTT
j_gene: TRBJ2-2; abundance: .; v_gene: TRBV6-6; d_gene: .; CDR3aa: CASSWGTRVGAGELFF; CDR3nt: TGTGCCAGCAGTTGGGGGACGCGGGTTGGCGCCGGGGAGCTGTTTTTT
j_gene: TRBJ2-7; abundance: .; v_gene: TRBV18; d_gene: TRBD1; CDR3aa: CASSQQGFTYEQYF; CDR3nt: TGTGCCAGCTCACAACAGGGGTTCACCTACGAGCAGTACTTC
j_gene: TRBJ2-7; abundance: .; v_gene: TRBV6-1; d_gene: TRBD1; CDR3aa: CASSVRQGYGEQYF; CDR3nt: TGTGCCAGCAGTGTCCGACAGGGTTACGGCGAGCAGTACTTC
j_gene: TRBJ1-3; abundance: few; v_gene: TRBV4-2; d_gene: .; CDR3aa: CASSQEWGLGTIYF; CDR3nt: TGTGCCAGCAGCCAAGAGTGGGGGCTGGGGACCATATATTTT
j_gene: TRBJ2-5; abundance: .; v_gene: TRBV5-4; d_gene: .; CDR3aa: CATATGTGETQYF; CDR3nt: TGTGCCACGGCGACAGGTACGGGGGAGACCCAGTACTTC
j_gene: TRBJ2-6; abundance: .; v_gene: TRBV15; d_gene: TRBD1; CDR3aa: CASTISGQGSGANVLTF; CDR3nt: TGTGCCTCCACAATCTCGGGACAGGGTTCTGGGGCCAACGTCCTGACTTTC
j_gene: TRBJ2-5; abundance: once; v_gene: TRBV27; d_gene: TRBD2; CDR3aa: CASGGLAGGQETQYF; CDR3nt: TGTGCCAGCGGGGGACTAGCGGGGGGCCAAGAGACCCAGTACTTC
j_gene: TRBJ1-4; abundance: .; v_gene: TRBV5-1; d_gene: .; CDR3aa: CASNPGQDEKLFF; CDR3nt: TGCGCCAGTAATCCAGGGCAGGATGAAAAACTGTTTTTT
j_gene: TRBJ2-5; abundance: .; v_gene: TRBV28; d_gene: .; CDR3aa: CASSLWGALQETQYF; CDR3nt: TGTGCCAGCAGTTTATGGGGGGCTCTCCAAGAGACCCAGTACTTC
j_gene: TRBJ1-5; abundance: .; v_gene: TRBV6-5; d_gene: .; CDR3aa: CASTRRGNSNQPQHF; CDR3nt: TGTGCCAGCACGAGGAGAGGAAATAGCAATCAGCCCCAGCATTTT
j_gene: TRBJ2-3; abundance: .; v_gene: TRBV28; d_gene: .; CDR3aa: CASFRIADTQYF; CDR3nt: TGTGCCAGCTTCCGGATCGCAGATACGCAGTATTTT
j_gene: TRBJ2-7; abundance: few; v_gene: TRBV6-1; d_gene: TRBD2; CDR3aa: CASSAGLAASYEQYF; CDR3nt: TGTGCCAGCAGTGCGGGACTAGCGGCCTCCTACGAGCAGTACTTC
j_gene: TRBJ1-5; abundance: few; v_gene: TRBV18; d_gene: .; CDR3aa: CASSAQGRDQPQHF; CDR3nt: TGTGCCAGCTCAGCGCAGGGACGGGATCAGCCCCAGCATTTT
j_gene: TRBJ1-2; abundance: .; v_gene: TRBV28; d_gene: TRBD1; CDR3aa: CASSSGGRVYGYTF; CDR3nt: TGTGCCAGCAGCTCAGGGGGAAGGGTCTATGGCTACACCTTC
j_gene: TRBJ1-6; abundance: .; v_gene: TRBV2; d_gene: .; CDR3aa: CASSGPRDNSPLHF; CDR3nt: TGTGCCAGCAGTGGCCCCCGGGACAATTCACCCCTCCACTTT
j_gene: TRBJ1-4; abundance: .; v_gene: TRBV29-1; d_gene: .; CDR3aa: CSVAGTPASANEKLFF; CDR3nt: TGCAGCGTTGCCGGGACCCCAGCGTCGGCTAATGAAAAACTGTTTTTT
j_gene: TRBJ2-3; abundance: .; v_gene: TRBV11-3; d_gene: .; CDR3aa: CASSPNRDTGRDTQYF; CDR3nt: TGTGCCAGCAGCCCTAACCGGGACACCGGCCGAGATACGCAGTATTTT
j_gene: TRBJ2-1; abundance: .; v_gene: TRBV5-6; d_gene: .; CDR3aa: CASSLFGSQSYNEQFF; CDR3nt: TGTGCCAGCAGCTTGTTCGGCTCGCAGTCCTACAATGAGCAGTTCTTC
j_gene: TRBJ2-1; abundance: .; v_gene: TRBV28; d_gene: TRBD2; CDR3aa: CASSGGSSYNEQFF; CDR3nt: TGTGCCAGCAGTGGCGGGAGCTCCTACAATGAGCAGTTCTTC
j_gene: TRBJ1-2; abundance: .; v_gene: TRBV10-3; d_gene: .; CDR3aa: CAISESSTAGPSGYTF; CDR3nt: TGTGCCATCAGTGAGTCGAGTACAGCTGGGCCGTCTGGCTACACCTTC
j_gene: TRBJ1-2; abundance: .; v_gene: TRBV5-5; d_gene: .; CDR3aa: CAEGPAPNYGYTF; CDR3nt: TGTGCCGAAGGTCCTGCCCCTAACTATGGCTACACCTTC
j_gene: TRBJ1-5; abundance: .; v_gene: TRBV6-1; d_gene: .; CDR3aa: CASSEFEVPQHF; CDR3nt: TGTGCCAGCAGTGAATTTGAGGTGCCCCAGCATTTT
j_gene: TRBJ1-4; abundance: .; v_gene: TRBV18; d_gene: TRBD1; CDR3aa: CASSLTGWDEKLFF; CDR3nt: TGTGCCAGCTCATTGACAGGGTGGGATGAAAAACTGTTTTTT
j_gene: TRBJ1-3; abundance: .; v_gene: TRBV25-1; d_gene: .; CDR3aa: CASSDDIGAGSGNTIYF; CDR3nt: TGTGCCAGCAGTGATGACATCGGGGCCGGTTCTGGAAACACCATATATTTT
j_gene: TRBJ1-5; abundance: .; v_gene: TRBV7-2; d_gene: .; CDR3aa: CASSSSMGQPQHF; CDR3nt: TGTGCCAGCAGCTCATCCATGGGTCAGCCCCAGCATTTT
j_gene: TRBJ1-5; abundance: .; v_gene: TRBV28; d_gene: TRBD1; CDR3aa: CASSTGQGEKPQHF; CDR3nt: TGTGCCAGCAGTACCGGCCAGGGGGAAAAGCCCCAGCATTTT
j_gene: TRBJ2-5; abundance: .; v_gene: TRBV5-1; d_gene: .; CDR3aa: CASSLVVRAETQYF; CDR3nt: TGCGCCAGCAGCTTGGTGGTCAGAGCAGAGACCCAGTACTTC
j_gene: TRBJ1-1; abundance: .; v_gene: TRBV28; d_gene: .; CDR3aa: CASSLGGLNTEAFF; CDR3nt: TGTGCCAGCAGTTTAGGGGGGTTGAACACTGAAGCTTTCTTT
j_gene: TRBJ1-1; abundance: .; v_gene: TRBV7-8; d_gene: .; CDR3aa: CASSPGGNTEAFF; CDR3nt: TGTGCCAGCAGCCCGGGGGGGAACACTGAAGCTTTCTTT
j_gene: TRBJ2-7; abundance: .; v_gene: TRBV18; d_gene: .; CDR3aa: CASSQRDTENSYEQYF; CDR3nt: TGTGCCAGCTCACAAAGGGACACCGAAAACTCCTACGAGCAGTACTTC
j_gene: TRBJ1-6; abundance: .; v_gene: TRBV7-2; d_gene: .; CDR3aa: CASSARGSSPLHF; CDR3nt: TGTGCCAGCAGCGCACGGGGAAGTTCACCCCTCCACTTT
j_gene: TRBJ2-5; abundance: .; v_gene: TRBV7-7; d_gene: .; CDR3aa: CASSLTGQFQETQYF; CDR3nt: TGTGCCAGCAGCTTAACCGGACAGTTTCAAGAGACCCAGTACTTC
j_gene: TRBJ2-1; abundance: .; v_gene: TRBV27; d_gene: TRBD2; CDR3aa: CASSLSIRLAGANEQFF; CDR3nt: TGTGCCAGCAGTTTATCGATCCGACTAGCGGGAGCAAATGAGCAGTTCTTC
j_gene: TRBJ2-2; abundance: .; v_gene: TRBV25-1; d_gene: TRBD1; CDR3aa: CASSPTGAPLNTGELFF; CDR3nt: TGTGCCAGCAGTCCCACAGGGGCCCCTCTGAACACCGGGGAGCTGTTTTTT
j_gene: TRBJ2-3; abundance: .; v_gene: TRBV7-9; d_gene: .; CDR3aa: CASSSTAGRGDTQYF; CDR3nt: TGTGCCAGCAGCTCGACAGCGGGGAGGGGGGATACGCAGTATTTT
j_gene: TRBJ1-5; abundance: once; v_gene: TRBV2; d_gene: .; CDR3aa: CASRQRGNQPQHF; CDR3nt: TGTGCCAGCAGACAAAGGGGGAATCAGCCCCAGCATTTT
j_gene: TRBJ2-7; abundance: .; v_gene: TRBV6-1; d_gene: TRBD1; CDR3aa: CASSRDRPYEQYF; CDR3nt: TGTGCCAGCAGCCGGGACAGACCTTACGAGCAGTACTTC
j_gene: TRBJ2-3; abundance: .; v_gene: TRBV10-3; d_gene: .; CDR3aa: CAIRTQSTDTQYF; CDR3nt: TGTGCCATCAGAACACAAAGCACAGATACGCAGTATTTT
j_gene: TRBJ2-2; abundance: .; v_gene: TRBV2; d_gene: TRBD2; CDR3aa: CASTQTLAGGGELFF; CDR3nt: TGTGCCAGCACCCAAACTCTAGCGGGAGGCGGGGAGCTGTTTTTT
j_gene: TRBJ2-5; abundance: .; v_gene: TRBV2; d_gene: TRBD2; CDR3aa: CASVEDRGGAGTQYF; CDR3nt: TGTGCCAGCGTCGAAGATCGGGGAGGGGCTGGGACCCAGTACTTC
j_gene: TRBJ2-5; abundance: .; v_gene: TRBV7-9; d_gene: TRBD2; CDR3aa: CASSPSGRSPSETQYF; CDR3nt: TGTGCCAGCAGCCCTAGCGGGAGATCCCCGAGCGAGACCCAGTACTTC
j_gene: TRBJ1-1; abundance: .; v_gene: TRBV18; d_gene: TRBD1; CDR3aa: CASSAGGGQGGTEAFF; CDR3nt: TGTGCCAGCTCAGCCGGAGGCGGACAGGGCGGAACTGAAGCTTTCTTT
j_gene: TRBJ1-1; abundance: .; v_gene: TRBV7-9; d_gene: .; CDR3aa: CASSLFRALNTEAFF; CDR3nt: TGTGCCAGCAGCTTATTCCGGGCGTTGAACACTGAAGCTTTCTTT